Below, one TCR beta chain is given with its context. Produced via immunoSEQ multiplex PCR; TCRdb's table is partial and in-frame only. In the table there are about 300,000 clones, around 88% of which are singletons. This specimen comes from a study of blood T cell repertoires in COVID-19. About the study: The cDNA or gDNA used as material had been derived from T cells, B-cell-depleted T cells, or PBMCs.

This CDR3 has 15 amino acids. V was clipped by 6 bases and J by 0 bases; unmatched bases: 5. The germline V gene encodes CDR1 MNHEY and CDR2 SVGEGT. The source material was peripheral blood. The V call is TRBV6-2 or TRBV6-3, the J call TRBJ2-7; 10 nucleotides line up with TRBD1. This TCR derives from a woman in her 30s who had recovered from COVID-19. The CDR3 DNA sequence: TGTGCCAGCAGCCGACAGGGGGCTACCTCCTACGAGCAGTACTTC. Protein sequence: CASSRQGATSYEQYF.